This passage covers 16 T cell receptor beta chains from one sample sequenced in a study of cytomegalovirus exposure and HLA in healthy donors (dated by TCRdb to about 2017). Library generation was performed with the immunoSEQ multiplex PCR assay. The multiplex PCR relied on a mix of 60 forward primers for TCR Vbeta segments and 13 reverse primers for TCR Jbeta segments. In its TCRdb copy, this immuneACCESS table keeps in-frame sequences only and misses some clones. Where compared with another copy, unresolved V genes explain less than half of these, and the others have no known cause. The data table for this sample lists more than 140,000 clones. 2% to 2.5% of the sample is in the top ten clones. Material for sequencing was PBMCs. All receptors come from a woman between 18 and 29 years old in good health and CMV-seronegative.

The chain recombines TRBV12-5 with TRBJ2-6, with D perhaps matching TRBD1 (5 bases). The CDR3 is 17 residues long. Trimming removed 5 bases at V and 4 bases at J, with 18 bases between. Germline lookup yields CDR1 LGHNT and CDR2 FRNRAP. The CDR3 reads CASGRILDMPGANVLTF. Here the CDR3 DNA reads TGTGCTAGTGGTCGTATCCTGGACATGCCCGGGGCCAACGTCCTGACTTTC.

The genes are TRBV7-2 and TRBJ2-3; 11 nucleotides agree with TRBD1. J lost 3 bases, V lost 5 bases, and 4 bases had no gene match. Germline assignment: CDR1 SGHTA and CDR2 FQGNSA. This CDR3 spans 15 amino acids. For the CDR3, the DNA is TGTGCCAGCAGCCCGGACAGGGGGCATACAGATACGCAGTATTTT. Its translation is CASSPDRGHTDTQYF. The full variable domain, with the rest looked up from reference TRBV7-2 and TRBJ2-3, is GAGVSQSPSNKVTEKGKDVELRCDPISGHTALYWYRQSLGQGLEFLIYFQGNSAPDKSGLPSDRFSAERTGGSVSTLTIQRTQQEDSAVYLCASSPDRGHTDTQYFGPGTRLTVL.

This chain uses TRBV9 with TRBJ1-2; TRBD1 aligns across 7 bases. The CDR3 covers 14 residues. With V trimmed by 3 bases and J by 4 bases, 6 bases remained unmatched. From germline, CDR1 is SGDLS and CDR2 YYNGEE. CDR3 amino acids: CASSDPRQGYGYTF. Here the CDR3 DNA reads TGTGCCAGCAGCGACCCGAGACAGGGCTATGGCTACACCTTC.

The chain joins TRBV6-5 to TRBJ1-4; TRBD1 matches at 9 bases. After removal of 2 bases from V and 5 bases from J, the junction contained 3 bases not matched to a gene. The germline V gene encodes CDR1 MNHEY and CDR2 SVGAGI. CDR3 size: 15 residues. The CDR3 DNA reads as TGTGCCAGCAGTTACGCCGGGACAGGGAATGAAAAACTGTTTTTT. Residues: CASSYAGTGNEKLFF.

This chain connects TRBV5-4 to TRBJ2-3; D might be TRBD2 (5 bases). V shed 2 bases and J shed 0 bases, with 7 bases lying between them. The length of the CDR3 is 14 residues. Germline CDR1 SGHNT, CDR2 YYREEE (reference sequence). CDR3 sequence reads: CASSFGGSTDTQYF. CDR3 bases: TGTGCCAGCAGCTTTGGCGGGAGCACAGATACGCAGTATTTT.

This chain connects TRBV30 to TRBJ2-3, with TRBD2 identical over 10 bases. The CDR3 consists of 12 residues. With V trimmed by 8 bases and J by 6 bases, 5 bases remained unmatched. Germline assignment: CDR1 GTSNPN and CDR2 SVGIG (reference sequence). CDR3 sequence (DNA): TGTGCCGGACTAGCGGCGGGGGATACGCAGTATTTT. It encodes CAGLAAGDTQYF.

This sequence joins TRBV5-1 and TRBJ1-3; D not resolved. V shed 4 bases and J shed 2 bases, with 7 bases lying between them. The CDR3 is 13 amino acids. In germline, CDR1 is SGHRS, CDR2 YFSETQ. CDR3 amino acids: CASSPGAGNTIYF. CDR3 bases: TGCGCCAGCAGCCCCGGGGCTGGAAACACCATATATTTT.

CDR3 DNA sequence: TGTGCCTGGAGTCTCTCGACAGGGGCCTATGGCTACACCTTC. This gives the protein CAWSLSTGAYGYTF. This chain joins TRBV30 and TRBJ1-2; 8 bases agree with TRBD1. This CDR3 spans 14 amino acids. Germline assignment: CDR1 GTSNPN and CDR2 SVGIG (reference sequence). V gave up 2 bases and J gave up 4 bases; unmatched junction bases: 6.

This sequence joins TRBV7-9 and TRBJ2-2; D is perhaps TRBD2 (5 bases). This CDR3 comprises 13 residues. V shed 4 bases and J shed 6 bases, with 9 bases lying between them. Germline V CDR1 and CDR2: SEHNR, FQNEAQ (reference sequence). CDR3 residues: CASSSLVAGELFF. The CDR3, as DNA: TGTGCCAGCAGCTCACTAGTTGCCGGGGAGCTGTTTTTT.

The J gene is TRBJ2-7, the V gene TRBV27; 11 bases line up with TRBD1. Per germline, CDR1 MNHEY and CDR2 SMNVEV (reference sequence). The CDR3 extends over 14 amino acids. V lost 7 bases, J lost 7 bases, and 9 bases stayed unmatched. This CDR3 reads CASIRTGGAGEQYF. The CDR3 bases are TGTGCCAGCATTCGGACAGGGGGCGCGGGAGAGCAGTACTTC.

The J gene is TRBJ2-1, the V gene TRBV6-5, with D uncertain. Germline V gene sequence: CDR1 MNHEY, CDR2 SVGAGI. The CDR3 has 13 residues. V was clipped by 6 bases and J by 0 bases, with 6 bases between them. The CDR3 DNA reads TGTGCCAGCAGCCCGAGCTCCTACAATGAGCAGTTCTTC. The encoded protein is CASSPSSYNEQFF.

The chain has TRBV10-2 and TRBJ2-3; 9 bases are shared with TRBD2. Germline CDR1 is WSHSY and CDR2 is SAAADI. V shed 3 bases, J shed 2 bases, and the junction held 6 bases outside the gene matches. This CDR3 is built from 16 residues. CDR3 nucleotides: TGCGCCAGCAGTGATCTAGCGGGATTGGCCACAGATACGCAGTATTTT. Translation gives CASSDLAGLATDTQYF.

The chain is built from TRBV6-5 and TRBJ1-1; 11 bases align to TRBD1. Germline trimming cut 5 bases from V and 6 bases from J; bases unmatched to any gene: 8. The CDR3 totals 15 residues. CDR1 MNHEY and CDR2 SVGAGI come from the germline V gene. The CDR3 is CASSRTGGAVPEAFF. CDR3 nucleotides: TGTGCCAGCAGTCGGACAGGGGGCGCCGTGCCTGAAGCTTTCTTT.

The rearrangement uses TRBV29-1 and TRBJ1-2; D gene ambiguous. Trimming took 7 bases from V and 5 from J, leaving 17 bases between them. Germline CDR1 and CDR2: SQVTM and ANQGSEA. This CDR3 region has 13 residues. CDR3 protein: CSAEQLTSYGYTF. CDR3 coding DNA: TGCAGCGCTGAGCAGTTAACCTCGTATGGCTACACCTTC.

The genes are TRBV10-3 and TRBJ2-6, with D possibly TRBD1 on 5 matching bases. V was clipped by 6 bases and J by 0 bases, with 6 bases between them. Germline CDR1 reads ENHRY; CDR2 reads SYGVKD. This CDR3 spans 14 amino acids. The CDR3 DNA reads TGTGCCATCAGAGACAGCTCTGGGGCCAACGTCCTGACTTTC. The encoded protein is CAIRDSSGANVLTF.

The gene calls are TRBV29-1 and TRBJ2-5, with a weak D call TRBD2 (5 bases). Trimming took 7 bases from V and 1 from J, leaving 7 bases between them. The CDR3 is 11 amino acids. CDR1 is SQVTM, CDR2 ANQGSEA, per germline. Here the CDR3 DNA reads TGCAGCGGGACTCTCCAAGAGACCCAGTACTTC. Its translation: CSGTLQETQYF.